The 10 T cell receptor beta chains below come from one sample, sequenced in a study of cytomegalovirus exposure and HLA in healthy donors. Clones were sequenced by immunoSEQ multiplex PCR, and TCRdb holds only the in-frame ones, with some missing. The table has 300,000 to 400,000 clones, about nine tenths seen once. The specimen sequenced was PBMCs. These receptors were obtained from a young woman in good health and CMV-seronegative.

The V and J genes are TRBV27 and TRBJ1-5, with TRBD1 identical over 9 bases. After removal of 6 bases from V and 9 bases from J, the junction contained 9 bases not matched to a gene. This CDR3 has 14 amino acids. Germline values: CDR1 MNHEY, CDR2 SMNVEV (reference sequence). Here the CDR3 DNA reads TGTGCCAGCAGGCCCGGGACAGGGACGAGGCCCCAGCATTTT. Translation: CASRPGTGTRPQHF.

This rearrangement joins TRBV19 to TRBJ1-1; unclear D gene. V lost 1 base, J lost 1 base, and 10 bases lay in between. This CDR3 has 15 amino acids. Germline V gives CDR1 LNHDA, CDR2 SQIVND (reference sequence). DNA of the CDR3: TGTGCCAGTAGTATAGTTGGCAGGCAGAACACTGAAGCTTTCTTT. Translating it yields CASSIVGRQNTEAFF.

The rearrangement joins TRBV30 to TRBJ2-3; TRBD2 agrees at 12 bases. Germline V gene lookup returns CDR1 GTSNPN and CDR2 SVGIG (reference sequence). CDR3 length equals 15 residues. Germline trimming cut 5 bases from V and 5 bases from J; bases unmatched to any gene: 8. Here the CDR3 DNA reads TGTGCCTGGGACACTAGCGGGAGGAGAATAGATACGCAGTATTTT. Residues: CAWDTSGRRIDTQYF.

The chain combines TRBV9 with TRBJ2-1, with 8 bases matching TRBD2. The CDR3 totals 16 residues. V gave up 0 bases and J gave up 6 bases; unmatched junction bases: 8. From germline, CDR1 is SGDLS and CDR2 YYNGEE. CDR3 sequence: CASSVVGGERLNEQFF. The CDR3 nucleotides are TGTGCCAGCAGCGTAGTCGGGGGGGAAAGACTCAATGAGCAGTTCTTC.

The rearrangement links TRBV9 to TRBJ2-5, with TRBD1 matching over 7 bases. This CDR3 comprises 15 residues. The V gene end was trimmed by 2 bases and the J gene end by 5 bases; junction bases not matched to a gene: 9. The germline V gene encodes CDR1 SGDLS and CDR2 YYNGEE. CDR3 residues: CASSVTQGDGETQYF. In nucleotides, the CDR3 is TGTGCCAGCAGCGTCACCCAGGGGGACGGTGAGACCCAGTACTTC.

V and J are TRBV4-1 and TRBJ1-1; 8 bases line up with TRBD1. CDR1 is MGHRA and CDR2 is YSYEKL in the germline V gene. The CDR3 has 14 amino acids. With V trimmed by 3 bases and J by 1 base, 1 base remained unmatched. CDR3 protein: CASSQTGENTEAFF. The CDR3 DNA reads as TGCGCCAGCAGCCAGACAGGGGAGAACACTGAAGCTTTCTTT.

The chain has TRBV5-4 and TRBJ1-2; 9 nucleotides agree with TRBD1. After removal of 3 bases from V and 2 bases from J, the junction contained 2 bases not matched to a gene. Germline values: CDR1 SGHNT, CDR2 YYREEE (reference sequence). The CDR3 contains 14 residues. CDR3 sequence: CASSYGQGNYGYTF. The CDR3, as DNA: TGTGCCAGCAGCTATGGACAGGGGAACTATGGCTACACCTTC.

The CDR3 region is CASRPLPGQGHEQYF. The CDR3 nucleotides read TGTGCCAGCAGGCCTCTTCCGGGACAGGGCCACGAGCAGTACTTC. The chain joins TRBV4-2 to TRBJ2-7, with 9 bases identical to TRBD1. The V and J ends lost 6 bases and 5 bases, in that order; junction bases with no gene match: 11. This CDR3 contains 15 residues. Looked up from germline, CDR1 is LGHNA and CDR2 is YNFKEQ.

In this sample, this clone turned up a few times. The chain combines TRBV30 with TRBJ1-5, with 10 bases that match TRBD1. Germline lookup yields CDR1 GTSNPN and CDR2 SVGIG (reference sequence). V was pared by 3 bases and J by 9 bases, with 2 bases of the junction left unmatched. There are 12 residues in the CDR3. The DNA of the CDR3 is TGTGCCTGGAGAGGACAGGGGGGGCCCCAGCATTTT. Translating gives CAWRGQGGPQHF.

The chain uses TRBV29-1 and TRBJ2-4; TRBD1 agrees at 8 bases. V was pared by 2 bases and J by 3 bases, with 9 bases of the junction left unmatched. Germline-derived CDR1 and CDR2 are SQVTM and ANQGSEA. The CDR3 extends over 16 amino acids. CDR3 in DNA: TGCAGCGTTGAAATCTGGACAGGGAAGAACAAAAACATTCAGTACTTC. This sequence encodes CSVEIWTGKNKNIQYF.